The 11 T cell receptor beta chains in this list originate from one sample, sequenced in a study of shared clonotypes between healthy human individuals. Naive CD8 cells lacked CD45RO and underwent positive selection for CCR7, leaving out terminally differentiated effector memory CD45RA+ cells. Data came from immunoSEQ multiplex PCR; TCRdb stores just in-frame clones and leaves some out. The sample lists about 1.9 million clones, roughly 95% occurring once. The sequenced material came from naive CD8+ T cells from PBMCs. The source of these receptors is a man younger than 35 in good health. Some clones in this sample may be carry-over from other donors' samples.

V is TRBV28 and J is TRBJ2-5; no firm D call. Germline V gene lookup returns CDR1 MDHEN and CDR2 SYDVKM. This CDR3 comprises 14 residues. The V end lost 8 bases, the J end lost 1 base, and 14 bases lay between the germline ends. In nucleotides, the CDR3 is TGTGCCAGCTCAATCCACAGTATCCAAGAGACCCAGTACTTC. Its translation is CASSIHSIQETQYF.

J is TRBJ2-3 and V is TRBV11-2; D gene uncertain. The CDR3 consists of 12 residues. The germline V gene encodes CDR1 SGHAT and CDR2 FQNNGV. V lost 3 bases and J lost 5, with 6 bases in between. This CDR3 is CASSFERDTQYF. In nucleotides, the CDR3 is TGTGCCAGCAGCTTCGAACGAGATACGCAGTATTTT.

The sample holds one count of this clone. J is TRBJ2-1 and V is TRBV7-9; 7 nucleotides agree with TRBD2. The germline V gene encodes CDR1 SEHNR and CDR2 FQNEAQ (reference sequence). The CDR3 extends over 15 amino acids. Germline trimming cut 1 base from V and 4 bases from J; bases unmatched to any gene: 4. The CDR3 reads CASSLVAGLYNEQFF. CDR3 nucleotide sequence: TGTGCCAGCAGCTTAGTAGCGGGCTTATACAATGAGCAGTTCTTC.

This chain connects TRBV5-1 to TRBJ2-2; D call uncertain. The germline V gene encodes CDR1 SGHRS and CDR2 YFSETQ. The CDR3 length is 14 residues. V lost 1 base and J lost 1, with 5 bases in between. CDR3 DNA: TGCGCCAGCAGCTTGAGGCAGAACACCGGGGAGCTGTTTTTT. Amino acid sequence: CASSLRQNTGELFF.

The V call is TRBV28, the J call TRBJ2-1; D is unresolved. CDR3 length equals 11 residues. The germline CDR1 and CDR2 sequences are MDHEN and SYDVKM. Trimming removed 3 bases at V and 7 bases at J, with 4 bases between. The CDR3 loop is CASSFQNEQFF. Here the CDR3 DNA reads TGTGCCAGCAGTTTTCAGAATGAGCAGTTCTTC.

The CDR3, as DNA: TGTGCCAGCAGTTTATTGAGCGACTACGAGCAGTACTTC. This encodes CASSLLSDYEQYF. The rearrangement links TRBV27 to TRBJ2-7; D uncertain. This CDR3 contains 13 residues. From germline, CDR1 is MNHEY and CDR2 SMNVEV (reference sequence). Trimming left V 1 base short and J 3 bases short, with 7 bases between.

The rearrangement uses TRBV7-9 and TRBJ2-2; D not resolved. The CDR3 is made up of 14 amino acids. CDR1 and CDR2 from the germline V gene are SEHNR and FQNEAQ (reference sequence). Between the trimmed V and J ends, which lost 5 bases and 0 bases, there was a span of 7 bases. In DNA form, the CDR3 reads TGTGCCAGCAGCACACACGCGAACACCGGGGAGCTGTTTTTT. This sequence encodes CASSTHANTGELFF.

This chain links TRBV27 with TRBJ2-1; D is ambiguous. The CDR3 extends over 13 amino acids. Germline V gene data show CDR1 as MNHEY and CDR2 as SMNVEV (reference sequence). Trimming cost V 2 bases and J 4 bases, with 6 bases left between them. In DNA, the CDR3 is TGTGCCAGCAGTTTAATACGTTACAATGAGCAGTTCTTC. Protein: CASSLIRYNEQFF.

V gene TRBV27 combines with J gene TRBJ2-7, with D possibly being TRBD1 or TRBD2 (5 bases each). From germline, CDR1 is MNHEY and CDR2 SMNVEV (reference sequence). V was clipped by 3 bases and J by 3 bases, with 12 bases between them. CDR3 length equals 14 residues. CDR3 sequence: CASSFGGPRYEQYF. The CDR3 DNA reads TGTGCCAGCAGTTTTGGGGGACCGCGCTACGAGCAGTACTTC.

This rearrangement joins TRBV27 to TRBJ2-7; TRBD2 agrees at 9 bases. CDR1 is MNHEY and CDR2 is SMNVEV in the germline V gene (reference sequence). The J segment lost 1 base and the V segment lost 8 bases, leaving 3 bases of the junction unmatched. The CDR3 consists of 13 residues. The CDR3 coding sequence is TGTGCCAGCGTTAGCGGGAGATCCTACGAGCAGTACTTC. Translating gives CASVSGRSYEQYF.

The chain joins TRBV4-1 to TRBJ1-3; perhaps TRBD1 as D (5 bases). V lost 3 bases and J 1 base, leaving 10 bases between the germline ends. This CDR3 comprises 15 residues. Germline V gene sequence: CDR1 MGHRA, CDR2 YSYEKL. This chain's CDR3 is CASSHVEGSGNTIYF. CDR3 DNA: TGCGCCAGCAGCCATGTCGAGGGGTCTGGAAACACCATATATTTT.